This is a list of T cell receptor beta chains from one sample in a study of glioma-infiltrating T cells after dendritic cell vaccination. Sequencing was performed with immunoSEQ multiplex PCR; in TCRdb, only in-frame clones are kept and a portion is missing. The table records fewer than 100,000 clones, around 86% of them present only once. The material was blood, obtained before dendritic cell vaccination. Source of these receptors: a human donor with glioblastoma. CDR3s include the opening cysteine and the closing phenylalanine or tryptophan. A D gene is named only where the DNA matches it firmly. The size entry is marked missing in some rows and otherwise reads once, few, many or a size class.

NA	TRBJ2-5	TRBV5-4	NA	CASSLRQAQETQYF	TGTGCCAGCAGCTTGAGACAGGCCCAAGAGACCCAGTACTTC
NA	TRBJ1-2	TRBV29-1	NA	CSVVGGHYGYTF	TGCAGCGTTGTCGGGGGTCATTATGGCTACACCTTC
NA	TRBJ1-4	TRBV30	once	CAWSFQVNEKLFF	TGTGCCTGGAGTTTCCAGGTTAATGAAAAACTGTTTTTT
NA	TRBJ2-7	TRBV6-6	few	CASTPTNSYEQYF	TGTGCCAGCACGCCGACAAACTCCTACGAGCAGTACTTC
TRBD1	TRBJ1-5	TRBV7-8	NA	CASSLGLTGSQPQHF	TGTGCCAGCAGCTTAGGATTGACAGGGAGTCAGCCCCAGCATTTT
TRBD1	TRBJ1-6	TRBV7-2	NA	CASSLAGQGLSPLHF	TGTGCCAGCAGCTTAGCGGGACAGGGTTTATCGCCCCTCCACTTT
TRBD1	TRBJ2-2	TRBV29-1	NA	CSVEGTGDFGELFF	TGCAGCGTTGAGGGGACAGGAGACTTCGGGGAGCTGTTTTTT
TRBD1	TRBJ2-7	TRBV6-5	NA	CASSYMGDRGYEQYF	TGTGCCAGCAGTTACATGGGGGACAGGGGGTACGAGCAGTACTTC
NA	TRBJ2-2	TRBV6-5	NA	CASKTTSTGELFF	TGTGCCAGCAAAACGACTAGCACCGGGGAGCTGTTTTTT
NA	TRBJ1-1	TRBV2	NA	CASSEWPTAENTEAFF	TGTGCCAGCAGTGAATGGCCGACAGCCGAGAACACTGAAGCTTTCTTT
NA	TRBJ2-1	TRBV9	NA	CASSVGGSRNEQFF	TGTGCCAGCAGCGTAGGAGGGAGTCGTAATGAGCAGTTCTTC
NA	TRBJ1-2	TRBV29-1	NA	CSVDRNGDGYTF	TGCAGCGTTGACAGGAACGGCGATGGCTACACCTTC
TRBD2	TRBJ2-1	TRBV9	NA	CASSASGGAYNEQFF	TGTGCCAGCAGCGCTTCCGGGGGGGCCTACAATGAGCAGTTCTTC
TRBD1	TRBJ2-7	TRBV11-2	once	CASSFGTGGSYEQYF	TGTGCCAGCAGCTTCGGGACAGGGGGCTCCTACGAGCAGTACTTC
NA	TRBJ2-6	TRBV7-9	NA	CASSLDRRDSSGANVLTF	TGTGCCAGCAGCTTAGACCGAAGGGACTCTTCTGGGGCCAACGTCCTGACTTTC
TRBD1	TRBJ2-5	TRBV5-7	few	CASSLAGTGRETQYF	TGTGCCAGCAGCTTGGCCGGGACAGGAAGAGAGACCCAGTACTTC
NA	TRBJ2-5	TRBV7-9	NA	CASSLGLWFRGETQYF	TGTGCCAGCAGCTTGGGCCTTTGGTTTCGGGGGGAGACCCAGTACTTC
NA	TRBJ2-3	TRBV7-3	NA	CASSSPGLHF	TGTGCCAGCAGCTCCCCTGGACTACATTTT
TRBD2	TRBJ2-2	TRBV2	NA	CASYPGGLDGELFF	TGTGCCAGCTACCCGGGAGGGCTAGACGGGGAGCTGTTTTTT
TRBD1	TRBJ2-4	TRBV5-1	NA	CASSEGQGEKYF	TGCGCCAGCAGCGAAGGACAGGGGGAGAAGTACTTC
TRBD2	TRBJ2-4	TRBV28	NA	CASSPGLGGGENIQYF	TGTGCCAGCAGCCCGGGGTTGGGCGGGGGGGAAAACATTCAGTACTTC
NA	TRBJ1-1	TRBV5-6	NA	CASSLVGVGNTEAFF	TGTGCCAGCAGCTTAGTCGGGGTCGGGAACACTGAAGCTTTCTTT
TRBD1	TRBJ1-2	TRBV5-5	NA	CASSRDRDGYTF	TGTGCCAGCAGCCGGGACAGGGATGGCTACACCTTC
NA	TRBJ1-2	TRBV7-9	NA	CASSLPPFYGYTF	TGTGCCAGCAGCTTACCCCCCTTCTATGGCTACACCTTC
TRBD1	TRBJ2-7	TRBV19	NA	CASSIEGTVAYEQYF	TGTGCCAGTAGTATAGAAGGGACAGTAGCCTACGAGCAGTACTTC
NA	TRBJ2-5	TRBV15	NA	CATSRRGAGLSEETQYF	TGTGCCACCAGCAGAAGAGGAGCGGGCCTTTCGGAAGAGACCCAGTACTTC
NA	TRBJ2-7	TRBV19	NA	CASRRGSGTYYEQYF	TGTGCCAGCCGGAGAGGGTCAGGGACTTATTACGAGCAGTACTTC
NA	TRBJ1-4	TRBV10-2	NA	CASSDGVGTFGEKLFF	TGCGCCAGCAGCGACGGAGTGGGTACGTTCGGTGAAAAACTGTTTTTT
TRBD2	TRBJ2-3	TRBV27	NA	CASSPRTSGTADTQYF	TGTGCCAGCAGTCCCAGGACTAGCGGGACCGCAGATACGCAGTATTTT
TRBD2	TRBJ2-7	TRBV14	NA	CASSHHGGGRNEQYF	TGTGCCAGCAGCCACCACGGCGGGGGGCGCAACGAGCAGTACTTC
TRBD2	TRBJ2-1	TRBV5-4	NA	CASSFRGVYNEQFF	TGTGCCAGCAGCTTCCGGGGGGTTTACAATGAGCAGTTCTTC
NA	TRBJ2-6	TRBV27	NA	CASSPAPGSGANVLTF	TGTGCCAGCAGTCCCGCTCCAGGGTCTGGGGCCAACGTCCTGACTTTC
NA	TRBJ2-7	TRBV25-1	NA	CASSELGQPYEQYF	TGTGCCAGCAGTGAATTGGGACAACCCTACGAGCAGTACTTC
TRBD1	TRBJ2-2	TRBV2	NA	CASSGARTGGRNTGELFF	TGTGCCAGCAGTGGGGCCCGAACAGGGGGCAGAAACACCGGGGAGCTGTTTTTT
NA	TRBJ2-1	TRBV9	NA	CASSNPGSDYNEQFF	TGTGCCAGCAGCAACCCGGGTTCAGACTACAATGAGCAGTTCTTC
NA	TRBJ1-1	TRBV30	once	CAWRHGLAAFF	TGTGCCTGGAGACACGGACTGGCAGCTTTCTTT
TRBD1	TRBJ2-7	TRBV6-5	NA	CASSRGQGPSYEQYF	TGTGCCAGCAGCCGCGGACAGGGACCGTCCTACGAGCAGTACTTC
TRBD1	TRBJ2-1	TRBV5-4	NA	CASSWPGQGYNEQFF	TGTGCCAGCAGCTGGCCGGGACAGGGTTACAATGAGCAGTTCTTC
TRBD2	TRBJ2-3	TRBV29-1	NA	CSVGTSGSTDTQYF	TGCAGCGTTGGGACTAGCGGGAGCACAGATACGCAGTATTTT
TRBD2	TRBJ2-5	TRBV6-4	NA	CARLIGLAGQETQYF	TGTGCCAGACTTATAGGACTAGCGGGCCAAGAGACCCAGTACTTC
TRBD1	TRBJ2-7	TRBV11-1	NA	CASSPTGQGSYEQYF	TGTGCCAGCAGCCCCACGGGACAGGGTTCCTACGAGCAGTACTTC
TRBD1	TRBJ1-5	TRBV4-1	once	CASSQGQGVGQPQHF	TGCGCCAGCAGCCAAGGGCAGGGGGTAGGACAGCCCCAGCATTTT
NA	TRBJ2-1	TRBV9	NA	CASSSTGNEQFF	TGTGCCAGCAGCTCCACCGGGAATGAGCAGTTCTTC
TRBD1	TRBJ1-4	TRBV7-2	NA	CASSDRGRTNEKLFF	TGTGCCAGCAGCGACAGGGGGAGGACTAATGAAAAACTGTTTTTT
TRBD2	TRBJ2-7	TRBV6-1	NA	CAIRLAGYDEQYF	TGTGCCATCCGACTAGCGGGCTACGACGAGCAGTACTTC
TRBD1	TRBJ1-5	TRBV30	NA	CAWSVHLGGRVHQPQHF	TGTGCCTGGAGTGTACATCTAGGGGGCAGGGTCCACCAGCCCCAGCATTTT
TRBD2	TRBJ2-3	TRBV14	once	CASSQGAQRGIDTQYF	TGTGCCAGCAGCCAAGGGGCCCAGCGGGGGATAGATACGCAGTATTTT
NA	TRBJ2-1	TRBV5-4	NA	CASSPTVNEQFF	TGTGCCAGCAGCCCGACTGTGAATGAGCAGTTCTTC
TRBD1	TRBJ1-1	TRBV10-2	NA	CASRGTGGNTEAFF	TGCGCCAGCAGAGGGACAGGGGGCAACACTGAAGCTTTCTTT
TRBD2	TRBJ2-7	TRBV6-1	NA	CASSPPTSGSFPHF	TGTGCCAGCAGCCCCCCGACTAGCGGGAGCTTTCCCCACTTC
TRBD2	TRBJ2-1	TRBV7-3	NA	CASSLAGGAAEQFF	TGTGCCAGCAGCTTAGCGGGAGGGGCCGCTGAGCAGTTCTTC
TRBD2	TRBJ2-2	TRBV27	NA	CASSHPGRTGELFF	TGTGCCAGCAGTCACCCCGGGAGGACCGGGGAGCTGTTTTTT
NA	TRBJ2-7	TRBV5-1	NA	CASSLDGAYEQYF	TGCGCCAGCAGCTTGGACGGAGCCTACGAGCAGTACTTC